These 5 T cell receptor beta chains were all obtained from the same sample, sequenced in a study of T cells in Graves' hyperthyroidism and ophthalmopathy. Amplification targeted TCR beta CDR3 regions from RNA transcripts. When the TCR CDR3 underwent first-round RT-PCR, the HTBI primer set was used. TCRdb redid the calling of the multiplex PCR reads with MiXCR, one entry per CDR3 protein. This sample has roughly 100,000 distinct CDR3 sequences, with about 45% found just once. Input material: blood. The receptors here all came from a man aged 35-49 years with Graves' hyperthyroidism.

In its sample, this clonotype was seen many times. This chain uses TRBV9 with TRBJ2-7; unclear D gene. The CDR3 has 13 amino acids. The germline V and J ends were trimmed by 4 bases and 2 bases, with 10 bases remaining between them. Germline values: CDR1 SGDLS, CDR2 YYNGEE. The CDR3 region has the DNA TGTGCCAGCAGCCCCGGGCCCACCTACGAGCAGTACTTC. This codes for CASSPGPTYEQYF.

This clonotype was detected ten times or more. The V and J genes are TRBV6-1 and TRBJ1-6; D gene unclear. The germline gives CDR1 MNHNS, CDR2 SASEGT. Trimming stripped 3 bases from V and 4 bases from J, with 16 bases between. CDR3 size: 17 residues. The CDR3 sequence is CASSEGWGRRYNSPLHF. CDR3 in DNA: TGTGCCAGCAGTGAGGGATGGGGTCGGAGGTATAATTCACCCCTCCACTTT.

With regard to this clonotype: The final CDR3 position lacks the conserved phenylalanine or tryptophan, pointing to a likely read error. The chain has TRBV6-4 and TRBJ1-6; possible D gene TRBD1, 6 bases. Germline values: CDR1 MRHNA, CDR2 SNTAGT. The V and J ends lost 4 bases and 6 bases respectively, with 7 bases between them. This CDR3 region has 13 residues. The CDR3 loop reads CASSVGGNSPLHL. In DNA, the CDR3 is TGTGCCAGCAGTGTAGGGGGTAATTCACCCCTCCACCTT.

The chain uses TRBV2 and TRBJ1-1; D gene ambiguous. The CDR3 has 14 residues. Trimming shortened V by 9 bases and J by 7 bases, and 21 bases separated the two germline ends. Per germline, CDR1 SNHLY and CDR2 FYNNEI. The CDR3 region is CARSKGVTYFEAFF. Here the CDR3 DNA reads TGTGCCAGGTCTAAGGGAGTGACCTACTTTGAAGCTTTCTTT. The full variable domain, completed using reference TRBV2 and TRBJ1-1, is EPEVTQTPSHQVTQMGQEVILRCVPISNHLYFYWYRQILGQKVEFLVSFYNNEISEKSEIFDDQFSVERPDGSNFTLKIRSTKLEDSAMYFCARSKGVTYFEAFFGQGTRLTVV.

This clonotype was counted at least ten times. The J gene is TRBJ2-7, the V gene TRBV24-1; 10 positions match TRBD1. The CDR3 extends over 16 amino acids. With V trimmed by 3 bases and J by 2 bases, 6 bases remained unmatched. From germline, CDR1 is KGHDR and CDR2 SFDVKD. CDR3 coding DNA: TGTGCCACCAGTGATCCTGGGACAGGGGCACCCTACGAGCAGTACTTC. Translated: CATSDPGTGAPYEQYF.